The 31 T cell receptor beta chains below come from one sample, sequenced in a study of blood T cells in healthy people across ages. Together with a sample-barcoded 5' primer, a J-beta primer mix was included in a second PCR lasting roughly 6 to 12 cycles. One entry per CDR3 protein, called by TCRdb with MiXCR from the 5' RACE reads. Here the sample spans about 1 million distinct CDR3 sequences, around 43% being singletons. The sample taken for sequencing was blood. The receptors stem from a woman aged 55-75 years in good health.

This chain joins TRBV27 and TRBJ2-7; D call uncertain. The germline V gene encodes CDR1 MNHEY and CDR2 SMNVEV (reference sequence). V was pared by 6 bases and J by 6 bases, with 15 bases between. This CDR3 has 13 residues. This CDR3 reads CASRSKRNCEQYF. CDR3 nucleotide sequence: TGTGCCAGCAGGAGTAAGAGAAACTGCGAGCAGTACTTC.

The J gene is TRBJ1-2, the V gene TRBV6-2 or TRBV6-3, with 7 nucleotides matching TRBD1. With V trimmed by 7 bases and J by 4 bases, 6 bases remained unmatched. The germline CDR1 and CDR2 sequences are MNHEY and SVGEGT. The CDR3 covers 13 residues. The DNA for the CDR3 is TGTGCCAGCACCAAGGACAGGCTCTATGGCTACACCTTC. Protein sequence: CASTKDRLYGYTF.

This clonotype was observed at least ten times. This chain connects TRBV19 to TRBJ1-5; unclear D gene. V lost 2 bases and J 3 bases, leaving 8 bases between the germline ends. This CDR3 has 14 amino acids. The V gene's germline CDR1 is LNHDA and CDR2 SQIVND (reference sequence). CDR3 in DNA: TGTGCCAGTAGTATAACTAGTTCCAATCAGCCCCAGCATTTT. This gives the protein CASSITSSNQPQHF. Variable domain in full (rest from reference TRBV19 and TRBJ1-5): DGGITQSPKYLFRKEGQNVTLSCEQNLNHDAMYWYRQDPGQGLRLIYYSQIVNDFQKGDIAEGYSVSREKKESFPLTVTSAQKNPTAFYLCASSITSSNQPQHFGDGTRLSIL.

This clonotype has a handful of counts. The chain recombines TRBV20-1 with TRBJ2-7; 12 bases align to TRBD1. There are 14 residues in the CDR3. The germline CDR1 and CDR2 sequences are DFQATT and SNEGSKA (reference sequence). Trimming at V came to 5 bases and at J to 2 bases, leaving 4 bases not matched to a gene. The CDR3, as DNA: TGCAGTGCTGAGGGACAGGGGGCGCCCTACGAGCAGTACTTC. Protein: CSAEGQGAPYEQYF.

The V and J genes are TRBV27 and TRBJ2-7; TRBD2 matches at 8 bases. Germline assignment: CDR1 MNHEY and CDR2 SMNVEV (reference sequence). V shed 4 bases and J 11 bases; nucleotides not matched to a gene: 13. This CDR3 contains 14 residues. The DNA for the CDR3 is TGTGCCAGCAGTTCCACGGGAGGGCCTAATAGAGAGTACTTC. Translating it yields CASSSTGGPNREYF.

The chain uses TRBV18 and TRBJ2-5, with D unresolved. Germline V gene sequence: CDR1 KGHSH, CDR2 LQKENI. V was cut by 0 bases and J by 5 bases, with 10 bases left in between. The CDR3 extends over 14 amino acids. This CDR3 reads CASSPPPGGETQYF. The CDR3 DNA follows: TGTGCCAGCTCACCACCTCCGGGCGGCGAGACCCAGTACTTC.

This clonotype was detected only a few times. This chain joins TRBV29-1 and TRBJ1-2; 9 nucleotides line up with TRBD1. V lost 1 base, J lost 9 bases, and 6 bases stayed unmatched. Germline loops: CDR1 SQVTM, CDR2 ANQGSEA. CDR3 size: 13 residues. DNA for the CDR3: TGCAGCGTTGAAGGACAGGGGGAGATGAGCTACACCTTC. It encodes CSVEGQGEMSYTF.

In its sample, this clonotype was seen a few times. The V gene is TRBV7-9, the J gene TRBJ2-1; 10 bases agree with TRBD2. The trim removed 5 bases at V and 8 bases at J, leaving 9 bases unmatched. The CDR3 runs 15 residues. The germline V gene has CDR1 SEHNR and CDR2 FQNEAQ (reference sequence). The CDR3 DNA is TGTGCCAGCAGCAGTAGCGGGAGGTTTGTCGATGAGCAGTTCTTC. Translation: CASSSSGRFVDEQFF.

CDR3 in DNA: TGTGCCATCAGTGAGTCGGGAGGGGTATCCTACAATGAGCAGTTCTTC. Its protein is CAISESGGVSYNEQFF. This chain uses TRBV10-3 with TRBJ2-1, with 7 bases matching TRBD2. Unmatched junction bases numbered 3, after V lost 0 bases and J lost 1 base. Germline assignment: CDR1 ENHRY and CDR2 SYGVKD. The CDR3 length is 16 residues.

CDR3 nucleotide sequence: TGCAGTGCGGAGGAGGTATGGCGAAATGAGCAGTACTTC. It codes for CSAEEVWRNEQYF. This chain joins TRBV20-1 and TRBJ2-5; weak D call: TRBD2 (5 bases). Trimming cost V 6 bases and J 11 bases, with 22 bases left between them. Germline-derived CDR1 and CDR2 are DFQATT and SNEGSKA (reference sequence). CDR3 length: 13 amino acids.

This clonotype was detected once. The V gene is TRBV3-1, the J gene TRBJ2-2, with 9 nucleotides matching TRBD2. The length of the CDR3 is 15 residues. Trimming at V came to 4 bases and at J to 5 bases, leaving 5 bases not matched to a gene. Germline CDR1 and CDR2: LGHDT and YNNKEL (reference sequence). This CDR3 reads CASSLGLARTGELFF. DNA for the CDR3: TGTGCCAGCAGCCTTGGACTAGCGCGTACCGGGGAGCTGTTTTTT.

In its sample, this clonotype was seen a few times. The chain carries TRBV25-1 and TRBJ2-7; no clear D. Germline CDR1 is MGHDK and CDR2 is SYGVNS. V lost 8 bases and J 4 bases, leaving 15 bases between the germline ends. CDR3 length: 13 residues. The CDR3 loop is CASRRSDGYEQYF. The CDR3 region has the DNA TGTGCCAGCCGTCGCAGTGATGGTTACGAGCAGTACTTC.

This clonotype was seen a handful of times. V usage is TRBV24-1 and J usage is TRBJ2-5; 8 bases agree with TRBD1. The CDR3 is made up of 18 amino acids. Trimming at V came to 4 bases and at J to 11 bases, leaving 23 bases not matched to a gene. Germline CDR1 KGHDR, CDR2 SFDVKD. The CDR3 sequence: CATSDTSQGARGYNEQYF. The DNA for the CDR3 is TGTGCCACCAGTGACACATCCCAGGGGGCGCGAGGATATAATGAGCAGTACTTC.

The rearrangement uses TRBV7-9 and TRBJ2-3; 12 nucleotides line up with TRBD1. The CDR3 has 15 amino acids. CDR1 and CDR2 from the germline V gene are SEHNR and FQNEAQ (reference sequence). J gave up 5 bases and V 5 bases, and 5 bases lay outside the gene matches. This chain's CDR3 is CASSRDRGQGDTQYF. The DNA of the CDR3 is TGTGCCAGCAGCCGGGACAGGGGGCAAGGAGATACGCAGTATTTT.

In this sample, this clonotype turned up a few times. The chain uses TRBV7-3 and TRBJ2-7; TRBD2 is a possible D gene (5 bases). Germline loops: CDR1 SGHTA, CDR2 FQGTGA. The CDR3 spans 15 residues. Trimming shortened V by 5 bases and J by 1 base, and 15 bases separated the two germline ends. CDR3 coding DNA: TGTGCCAGCAGCGAATTCCGAGGGCCGTCCTACGAGCAGTACTTC. Amino acids: CASSEFRGPSYEQYF.

Notes on this clonotype: At one of its ends the junction is not consistent with the germline gene, which may arise from a read error. The DNA for the CDR3 is TGTGCCAGCAGCGTGGGCACAGATACGCGGTATTTT. Its translation: CASSVGTDTRYF. V gene TRBV9 combines with J gene TRBJ2-3, with D unresolved. There are 12 residues in the CDR3. The germline V gene encodes CDR1 SGDLS and CDR2 YYNGEE.

This clonotype was detected a few times. V gene TRBV27 combines with J gene TRBJ2-3; 7 bases align to TRBD1. Germline CDR1 reads MNHEY; CDR2 reads SMNVEV (reference sequence). The CDR3 covers 14 residues. V lost 4 bases to trimming and J lost 2 bases; unmatched junction nucleotides: 3. The CDR3 DNA is TGTGCCAGCAGTTCCGACAGGGTCACAGATACGCAGTATTTT. Translation gives CASSSDRVTDTQYF.

The J gene is TRBJ1-1, the V gene TRBV6-1, with D tentatively TRBD1 (5 bases). CDR1 and CDR2 (germline): MNHNS, SASEGT. The CDR3 spans 12 residues. V dropped 7 bases and J dropped 4 bases, with 10 bases sitting between them. This CDR3 is CASKVRGTEAFF. The CDR3 region has the DNA TGTGCCAGCAAGGTTAGGGGCACTGAAGCTTTCTTT.

This chain joins TRBV12-3 or TRBV12-4 and TRBJ2-1; perhaps TRBD1 as D (7 bases). This CDR3 region has 14 residues. Trimming took off 2 bases at V and 8 bases at J, with 13 bases between the two ends. Written as DNA, the CDR3 is TGTGCCAGCAGTTTATGGCAGGGGGGACATGAGCAGTTCTTC. It codes for CASSLWQGGHEQFF.

V and J are TRBV20-1 and TRBJ2-1; the D gene is possibly TRBD1 (7 bases). This CDR3 has 15 residues. Trimming took off 3 bases at V and 6 bases at J, with 18 bases between the two ends. Germline V lookup: CDR1 DFQATT, CDR2 SNEGSKA (reference sequence). The CDR3 coding sequence is TGCAGTGCTAGCCTGACAGGGAAGGGAGGCAATGAGCAGTTCTTC. Its protein product is CSASLTGKGGNEQFF.

The J gene is TRBJ2-2, the V gene TRBV6-5; 7 nucleotides agree with TRBD2. Germline CDR1 MNHEY, CDR2 SVGAGI. This CDR3 comprises 16 residues. Trimming cost V 2 bases and J 0 bases; bases outside gene matches: 3. In DNA form, the CDR3 reads TGTGCCAGCAGTTACCTCAGCGGGACGAACACCGGGGAGCTGTTTTTT. It yields the protein CASSYLSGTNTGELFF.

The J gene is TRBJ2-1, the V gene TRBV27, with TRBD2 matching 8 bases. Trimming cost V 8 bases and J 0 bases; bases outside gene matches: 9. The CDR3 is made up of 16 amino acids. Germline V gene data show CDR1 as MNHEY and CDR2 as SMNVEV (reference sequence). CDR3 sequence (DNA): TGTGCCAGCGGCACGACCGGGACTAGCTCCTACAATGAGCAGTTCTTC. This encodes CASGTTGTSSYNEQFF.

This clonotype turned up a few times. The CDR3 reads CASSQSGGDTQYF. As DNA, the CDR3 is TGTGCCAGCAGCCAAAGCGGGGGTGATACGCAGTATTTT. The rearrangement uses TRBV7-9 and TRBJ2-3; 8 positions match TRBD2. Trimming at V came to 5 bases and at J to 6 bases, leaving 4 bases not matched to a gene. CDR1 and CDR2 (germline): SEHNR, FQNEAQ (reference sequence). The CDR3 runs 13 residues. The entire variable domain, with the rest obtained from reference TRBV7-9 and TRBJ2-3, is as follows: DTGVSQNPRHKITKRGQNVTFRCDPISEHNRLYWYRQTLGQGPEFLTYFQNEAQLEKSRLLSDRFSAERPKGSFSTLEIQRTEQGDSAMYLCASSQSGGDTQYFGPGTRLTVL.

This clonotype was detected only a few times. This rearrangement joins TRBV7-9 to TRBJ1-6; D not certain. Germline loops: CDR1 SEHNR, CDR2 FQNEAQ (reference sequence). Between the trimmed V and J ends, which lost 1 base and 13 bases, there was a span of 26 bases. The CDR3 contains 18 residues. The CDR3 region is CASSLGRSWWVPRTPLHF. The CDR3 DNA reads TGTGCCAGCAGCTTAGGGCGGTCTTGGTGGGTTCCACGGACCCCCCTCCACTTT.

This clonotype was found many times. This chain uses TRBV29-1 with TRBJ1-1, with no clear D. In germline, CDR1 is SQVTM, CDR2 ANQGSEA. The CDR3 is 12 residues long. The V and J ends lost 5 bases and 13 bases respectively, with 20 bases between them. The CDR3 bases are TGCAGCGTTATCTCCGGCAGTTCGCAAGTTTTCTTT. Translating gives CSVISGSSQVFF.

Here the CDR3 reads CVSPPGGESTGELFF. DNA for the CDR3: TGTGTCTCCCCTCCTGGGGGGGAGAGCACCGGGGAGCTGTTTTTT. This rearrangement joins TRBV7-9 to TRBJ2-2, with 7 bases identical to TRBD2. The germline V gene has CDR1 SEHNR and CDR2 FQNEAQ (reference sequence). This CDR3 is built from 15 residues.

The rearrangement joins TRBV6-5 to TRBJ2-1; 10 nucleotides match TRBD1. The CDR3 extends over 15 amino acids. In germline, CDR1 is MNHEY, CDR2 SVGAGI. V shed 7 bases and J 7 bases; nucleotides not matched to a gene: 10. The CDR3 region has the DNA TGTGCCAGCACCAAACCGGGACAGGGGCGAAATGAGCAGTTCTTC. Protein sequence: CASTKPGQGRNEQFF.

This clonotype was recorded a few times. J is TRBJ2-1 and V is TRBV6-5, with D tentatively TRBD2 (5 bases). Germline values: CDR1 MNHEY, CDR2 SVGAGI. Trimming took 0 bases from V and 5 from J, leaving 11 bases between them. CDR3 length: 15 amino acids. CDR3 DNA sequence: TGTGCCAGCAGTTACTCGAATCCCGGGGACAATGAGCAGTTCTTC. Protein sequence: CASSYSNPGDNEQFF.

The chain joins TRBV28 to TRBJ2-5; the D gene is possibly TRBD1 (6 bases). This CDR3 comprises 12 residues. The germline CDR1 and CDR2 sequences are MDHEN and SYDVKM. V lost 10 bases, J lost 2 bases, and 11 bases lay in between. CDR3 amino acids: CATLQGQETQYF. In DNA, the CDR3 is TGTGCCACCTTGCAGGGGCAAGAGACCCAGTACTTC.

The table lists this clonotype with a few counts. V is TRBV7-8 and J is TRBJ2-1; D is perhaps TRBD2 (5 bases). CDR3 size: 15 residues. V was trimmed by 5 bases and J by 4 bases, leaving 15 bases between them. CDR1 and CDR2 from the germline V gene are SGHVS and FQNEAQ. The CDR3 region has the DNA TGTGCCAGCAGCCTCAGGAGGCTCGATTACAATGAGCAGTTCTTC. Amino acid sequence: CASSLRRLDYNEQFF.

The chain has TRBV5-6 and TRBJ1-5; D gene unclear. From germline, CDR1 is SGHDT and CDR2 YYEEEE. CDR3 length equals 13 residues. Trimming took 3 bases from V and 4 from J, leaving 8 bases between them. CDR3 sequence reads: CASSYKSNQPQHF. In nucleotides, the CDR3 is TGTGCCAGCAGCTATAAATCAAATCAGCCCCAGCATTTT.